This T cell receptor (beta chain) was captured by sequencing in a study of cytomegalovirus exposure and HLA in healthy donors. In the study overall: The approximately 130 validation repertoires matched the 600 to 700 first-cohort repertoires in platform, a later analysis reported.

The table came from immunoSEQ multiplex PCR; TCRdb's copy has only in-frame clones and leaves some out. The top ten clones hold 4.5% of a sample with just under 150,000 clones, about 87% of them seen once. Worth noting for this clone: Antigen unknown.

Study findings and constraints: The tendency of first-cohort TCR clusters to co-occur in the 100 to 150 validation repertoires emerged from a later analysis. Cytomegalovirus status, reportedly, was diagnosed with high specificity and sensitivity by the classifier. Most observed TCR sequences were rare, whereas some public TCRs were detected in many donors.

The specimen was PBMCs. The TCR comes from a young man in good health and CMV-seropositive.

The CDR3 loop reads CASSYRGLYGYTF. The CDR3 DNA follows: TGTGCCAGCAGTTACCGGGGTTTGTATGGCTACACCTTC. The rearrangement links TRBV6-5 to TRBJ1-2; no clear D. The CDR3 has 13 residues. CDR1 and CDR2 (germline): MNHEY, SVGAGI. V shed 2 bases and J shed 5 bases, with 9 bases lying between them.